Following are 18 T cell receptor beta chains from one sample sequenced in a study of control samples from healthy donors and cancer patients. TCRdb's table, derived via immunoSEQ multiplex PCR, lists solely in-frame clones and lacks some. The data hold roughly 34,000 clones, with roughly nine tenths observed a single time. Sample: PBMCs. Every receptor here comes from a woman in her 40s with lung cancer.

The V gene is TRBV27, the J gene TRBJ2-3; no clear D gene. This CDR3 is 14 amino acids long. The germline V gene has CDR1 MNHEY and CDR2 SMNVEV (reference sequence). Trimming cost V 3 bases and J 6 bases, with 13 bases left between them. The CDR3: CASSFTQRSDTQYF. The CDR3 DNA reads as TGTGCCAGCAGTTTTACTCAACGGAGCGATACGCAGTATTTT.

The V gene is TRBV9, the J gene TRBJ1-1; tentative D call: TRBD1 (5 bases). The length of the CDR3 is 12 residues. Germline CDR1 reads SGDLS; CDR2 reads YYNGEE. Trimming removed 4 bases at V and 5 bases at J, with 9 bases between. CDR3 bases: TGTGCCAGCAGCACGGGGCAGACTGAAGCTTTCTTT. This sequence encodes CASSTGQTEAFF.

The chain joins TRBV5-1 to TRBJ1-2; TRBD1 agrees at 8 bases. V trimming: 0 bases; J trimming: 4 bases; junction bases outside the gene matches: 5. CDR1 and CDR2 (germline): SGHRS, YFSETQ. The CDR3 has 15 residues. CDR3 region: CASSLAGQGSYGYTF. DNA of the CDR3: TGCGCCAGCAGCTTGGCCGGACAGGGCAGCTATGGCTACACCTTC.

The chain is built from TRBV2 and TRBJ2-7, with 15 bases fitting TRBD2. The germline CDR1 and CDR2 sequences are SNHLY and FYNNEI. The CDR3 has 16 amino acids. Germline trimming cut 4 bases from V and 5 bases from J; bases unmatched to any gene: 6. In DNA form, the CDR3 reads TGTGCCAGCAGTGGACCGGGACTAGCGGGGGGCCACGAGCAGTACTTC. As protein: CASSGPGLAGGHEQYF.

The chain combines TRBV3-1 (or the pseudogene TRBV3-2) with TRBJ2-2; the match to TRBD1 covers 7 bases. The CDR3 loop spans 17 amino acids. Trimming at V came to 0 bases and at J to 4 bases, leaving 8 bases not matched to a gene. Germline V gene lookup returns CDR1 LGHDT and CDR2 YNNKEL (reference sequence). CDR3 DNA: TGTGCCAGCAGCCAAGATAAGGGGGCCGTAGGCACCGGGGAGCTGTTTTTT. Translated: CASSQDKGAVGTGELFF.

CDR3 DNA sequence: TGTGCCTGGAGTGTAGCAGGAGGGGACACTGAAGCTTTCTTT. Protein: CAWSVAGGDTEAFF. The chain joins TRBV30 to TRBJ1-1; tentatively, D is TRBD1 (5 bases). Germline lookup yields CDR1 GTSNPN and CDR2 SVGIG (reference sequence). V was cut by 0 bases and J by 3 bases, with 11 bases left in between. There are 14 residues in the CDR3. The full variable domain, completed using reference TRBV30 and TRBJ1-1, is SQTIHQWPATLVQPVGSPLSLECTVEGTSNPNLYWYRQAAGRGLQLLFYSVGIGQISSEVPQNLSASRPQDRQFILSSKKLLLSDSGFYLCAWSVAGGDTEAFFGQGTRLTVV.

Written as DNA, the CDR3 is TGTGCCAGCAGCCGAGGGGCAGGCGGAGGCACAGATACGCAGTATTTT. It translates to CASSRGAGGGTDTQYF. J is TRBJ2-3 and V is TRBV11-2; the D call may be TRBD1 or TRBD2 (5 bases each). This CDR3 comprises 16 residues. Germline CDR1 reads SGHAT; CDR2 reads FQNNGV. The V end lost 5 bases, the J end lost 1 base, and 16 bases lay between the germline ends.

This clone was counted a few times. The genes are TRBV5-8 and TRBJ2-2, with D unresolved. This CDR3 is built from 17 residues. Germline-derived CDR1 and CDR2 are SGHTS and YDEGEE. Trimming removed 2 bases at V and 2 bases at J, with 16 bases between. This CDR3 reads CASSFPLDGRNTGELFF. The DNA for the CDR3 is TGTGCCAGCAGCTTCCCTCTGGACGGACGCAACACCGGGGAGCTGTTTTTT.

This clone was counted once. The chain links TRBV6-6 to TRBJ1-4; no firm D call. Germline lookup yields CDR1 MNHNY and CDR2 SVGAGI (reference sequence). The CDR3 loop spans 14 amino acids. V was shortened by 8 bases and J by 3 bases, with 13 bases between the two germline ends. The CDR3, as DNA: TGTGCCAGCCAACCCGGTCTTGCTAATGAAAAACTGTTTTTT. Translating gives CASQPGLANEKLFF.

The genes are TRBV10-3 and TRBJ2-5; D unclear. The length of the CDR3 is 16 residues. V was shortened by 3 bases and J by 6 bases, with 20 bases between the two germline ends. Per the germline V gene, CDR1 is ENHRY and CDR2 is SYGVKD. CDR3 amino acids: CAISEFPYEAAQTQYF. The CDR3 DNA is TGTGCCATCAGTGAATTCCCTTACGAGGCTGCGCAGACCCAGTACTTC.

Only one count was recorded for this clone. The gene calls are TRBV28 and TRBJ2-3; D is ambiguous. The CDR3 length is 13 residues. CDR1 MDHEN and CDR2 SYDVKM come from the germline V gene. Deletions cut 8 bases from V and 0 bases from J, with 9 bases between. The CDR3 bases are TGTGCCAGCGGGAAACCTAGCACAGATACGCAGTATTTT. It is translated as CASGKPSTDTQYF.

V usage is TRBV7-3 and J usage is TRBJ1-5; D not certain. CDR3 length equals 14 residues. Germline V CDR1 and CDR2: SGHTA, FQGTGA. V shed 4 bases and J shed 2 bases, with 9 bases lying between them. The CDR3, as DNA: TGTGCCAGCAGCTCCCGGGCGGGCAATCAGCCCCAGCATTTT. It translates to CASSSRAGNQPQHF.

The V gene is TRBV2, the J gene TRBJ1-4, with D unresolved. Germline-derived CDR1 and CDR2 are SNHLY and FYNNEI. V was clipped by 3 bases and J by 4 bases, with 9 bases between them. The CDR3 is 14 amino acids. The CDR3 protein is CASSDDTYNEKLFF. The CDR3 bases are TGTGCCAGCAGTGATGACACCTATAATGAAAAACTGTTTTTT. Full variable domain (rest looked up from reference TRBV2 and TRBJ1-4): EPEVTQTPSHQVTQMGQEVILRCVPISNHLYFYWYRQILGQKVEFLVSFYNNEISEKSEIFDDQFSVERPDGSNFTLKIRSTKLEDSAMYFCASSDDTYNEKLFFGSGTQLSVL.

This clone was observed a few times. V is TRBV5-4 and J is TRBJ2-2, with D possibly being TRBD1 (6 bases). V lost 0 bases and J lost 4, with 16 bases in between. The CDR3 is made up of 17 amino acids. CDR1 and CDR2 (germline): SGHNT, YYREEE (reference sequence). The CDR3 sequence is CASSLAFSGVRTGELFF. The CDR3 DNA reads TGTGCCAGCAGCTTGGCGTTCTCAGGGGTACGCACCGGGGAGCTGTTTTTT.

DNA of the CDR3: TGTGCCAGCAGTGATCGACCAGGGGAGGAGGGCTACACCTTC. It is translated as CASSDRPGEEGYTF. This chain connects TRBV6-1 to TRBJ1-2, with a weak D call TRBD1 (6 bases). The CDR3 extends over 14 amino acids. Germline loops: CDR1 MNHNS, CDR2 SASEGT. V was cut by 3 bases and J by 8 bases, with 16 bases left in between.

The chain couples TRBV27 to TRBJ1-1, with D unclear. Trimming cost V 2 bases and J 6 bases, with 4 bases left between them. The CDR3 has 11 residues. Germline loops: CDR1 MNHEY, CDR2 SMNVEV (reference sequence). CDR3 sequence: CASSLGAEAFF. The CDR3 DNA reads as TGTGCCAGCAGTTTAGGGGCTGAAGCTTTCTTT.

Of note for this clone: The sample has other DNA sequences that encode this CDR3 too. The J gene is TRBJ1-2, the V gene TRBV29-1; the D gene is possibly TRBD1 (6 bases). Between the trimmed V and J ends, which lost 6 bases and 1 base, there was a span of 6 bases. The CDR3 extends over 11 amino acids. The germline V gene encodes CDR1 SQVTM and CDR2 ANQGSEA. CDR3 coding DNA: TGCAGCGTGGACAGTAACTATGGCTACACCTTC. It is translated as CSVDSNYGYTF.

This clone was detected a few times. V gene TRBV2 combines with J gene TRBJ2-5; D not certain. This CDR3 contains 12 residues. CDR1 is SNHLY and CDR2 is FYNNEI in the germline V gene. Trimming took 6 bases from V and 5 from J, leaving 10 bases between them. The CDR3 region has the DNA TGTGCCAGCAGAGGTCCCTCGGAGACCCAGTACTTC. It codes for CASRGPSETQYF.